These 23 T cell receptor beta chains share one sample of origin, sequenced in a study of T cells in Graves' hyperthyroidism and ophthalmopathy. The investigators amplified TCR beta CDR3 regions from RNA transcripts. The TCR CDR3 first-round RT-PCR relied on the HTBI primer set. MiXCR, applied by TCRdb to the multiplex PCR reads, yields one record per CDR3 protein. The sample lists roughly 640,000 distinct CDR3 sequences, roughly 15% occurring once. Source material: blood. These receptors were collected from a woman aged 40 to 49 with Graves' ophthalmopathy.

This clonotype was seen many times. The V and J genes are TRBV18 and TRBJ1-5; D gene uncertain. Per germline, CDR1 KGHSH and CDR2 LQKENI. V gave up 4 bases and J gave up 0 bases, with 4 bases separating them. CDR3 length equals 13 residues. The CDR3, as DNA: TGTGCCAGCTCACAGAATAGCAATCAGCCCCAGCATTTT. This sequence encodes CASSQNSNQPQHF.

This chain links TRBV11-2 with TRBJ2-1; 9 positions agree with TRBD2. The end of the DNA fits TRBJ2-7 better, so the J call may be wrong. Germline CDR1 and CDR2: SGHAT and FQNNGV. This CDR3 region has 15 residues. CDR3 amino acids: CASSRGRGGYNEQYF. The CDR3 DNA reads TGTGCCAGCAGCCGTGGGCGGGGGGGCTACAATGAGCAGTACTTC.

The CDR3 sequence is CASSERLAGGPGETQYF. CDR3 in DNA: TGTGCCAGCAGTGAAAGACTAGCGGGAGGGCCGGGGGAGACCCAGTACTTC. This sequence joins TRBV2 and TRBJ2-5, with TRBD2 identical over 14 bases. Germline lookup yields CDR1 SNHLY and CDR2 FYNNEI. The trim removed 2 bases at V and 5 bases at J, leaving 7 bases unmatched. The CDR3 is made up of 17 amino acids. Full variable domain (outside the CDR3, taken from reference TRBV2 and TRBJ2-5): EPEVTQTPSHQVTQMGQEVILRCVPISNHLYFYWYRQILGQKVEFLVSFYNNEISEKSEIFDDQFSVERPDGSNFTLKIRSTKLEDSAMYFCASSERLAGGPGETQYFGPGTRLLVL.

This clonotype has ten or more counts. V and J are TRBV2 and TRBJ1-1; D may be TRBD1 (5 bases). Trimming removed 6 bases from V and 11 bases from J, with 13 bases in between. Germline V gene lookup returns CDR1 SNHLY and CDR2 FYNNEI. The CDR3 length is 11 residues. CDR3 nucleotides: TGTGCCAGCAGATCGACAGTATTCGCTTTCTTT. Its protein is CASRSTVFAFF.

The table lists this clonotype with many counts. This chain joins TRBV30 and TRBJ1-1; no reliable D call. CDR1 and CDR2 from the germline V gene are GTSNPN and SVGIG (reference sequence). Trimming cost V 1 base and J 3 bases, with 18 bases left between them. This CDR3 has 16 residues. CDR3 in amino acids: CAWSESGKSGDTEAFF. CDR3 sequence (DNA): TGTGCCTGGAGTGAATCCGGGAAAAGTGGGGACACTGAAGCTTTCTTT. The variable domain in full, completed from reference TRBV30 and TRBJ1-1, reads SQTIHQWPATLVQPVGSPLSLECTVEGTSNPNLYWYRQAAGRGLQLLFYSVGIGQISSEVPQNLSASRPQDRQFILSSKKLLLSDSGFYLCAWSESGKSGDTEAFFGQGTRLTVV.

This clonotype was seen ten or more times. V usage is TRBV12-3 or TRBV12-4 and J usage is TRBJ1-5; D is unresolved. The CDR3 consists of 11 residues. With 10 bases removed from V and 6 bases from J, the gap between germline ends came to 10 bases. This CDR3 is CAIGVFQPQHF. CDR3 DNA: TGTGCCATCGGGGTGTTTCAGCCCCAGCATTTT.

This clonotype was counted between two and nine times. The CDR3 DNA follows: TGTGCCAGCAGCTTACGAGCGGACCTCTACGAGCAGTACTTC. Its protein is CASSLRADLYEQYF. This chain links TRBV7-2 with TRBJ2-7; TRBD2 might be the D (5 bases). V lost 2 bases to trimming and J lost 3 bases, with 11 bases between them. This CDR3 is 14 amino acids long. CDR1 SGHTA and CDR2 FQGNSA come from the germline V gene.

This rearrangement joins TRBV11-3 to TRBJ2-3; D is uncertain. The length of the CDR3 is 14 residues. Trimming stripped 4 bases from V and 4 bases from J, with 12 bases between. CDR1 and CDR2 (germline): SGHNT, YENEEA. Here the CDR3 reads CASSSRIAPDTQYF. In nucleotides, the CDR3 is TGTGCCAGCAGCTCAAGGATAGCCCCAGATACGCAGTATTTT.

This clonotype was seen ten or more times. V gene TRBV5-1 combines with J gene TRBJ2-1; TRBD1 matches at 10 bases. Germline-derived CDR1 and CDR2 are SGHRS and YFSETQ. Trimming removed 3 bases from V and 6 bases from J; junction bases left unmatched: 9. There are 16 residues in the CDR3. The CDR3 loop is CASSSSRDRGPNEQFF. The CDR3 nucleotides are TGCGCCAGCAGCTCCTCCCGGGACAGGGGACCCAATGAGCAGTTCTTC.

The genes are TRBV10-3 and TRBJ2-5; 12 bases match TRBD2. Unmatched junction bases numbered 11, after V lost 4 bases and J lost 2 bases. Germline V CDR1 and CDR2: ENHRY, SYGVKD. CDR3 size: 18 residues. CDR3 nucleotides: TGTGCCATCAGTGTTTGGGACAGGACTAGCGGGATGCAAGAGACCCAGTACTTC. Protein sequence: CAISVWDRTSGMQETQYF.

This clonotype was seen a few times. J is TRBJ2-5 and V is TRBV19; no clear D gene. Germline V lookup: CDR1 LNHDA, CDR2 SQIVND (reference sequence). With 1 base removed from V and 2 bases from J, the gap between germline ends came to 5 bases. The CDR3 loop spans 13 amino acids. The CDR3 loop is CASSIAPQETQYF. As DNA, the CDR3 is TGTGCCAGTAGTATAGCGCCTCAAGAGACCCAGTACTTC.

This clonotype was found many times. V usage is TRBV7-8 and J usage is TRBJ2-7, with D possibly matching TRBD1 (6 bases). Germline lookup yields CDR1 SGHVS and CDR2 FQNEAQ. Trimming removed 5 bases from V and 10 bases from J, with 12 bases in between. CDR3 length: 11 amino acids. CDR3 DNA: TGTGCCAGCAGCCAACAGGGTGATCAGTACTTC. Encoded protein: CASSQQGDQYF.

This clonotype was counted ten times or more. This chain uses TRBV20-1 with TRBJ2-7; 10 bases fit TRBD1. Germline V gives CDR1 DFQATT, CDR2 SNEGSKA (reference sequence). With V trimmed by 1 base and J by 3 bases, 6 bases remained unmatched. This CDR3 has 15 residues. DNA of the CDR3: TGCAGTGCTAGAGGGCCGGACAGGGGGATCTACGAGCAGTACTTC. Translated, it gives CSARGPDRGIYEQYF.

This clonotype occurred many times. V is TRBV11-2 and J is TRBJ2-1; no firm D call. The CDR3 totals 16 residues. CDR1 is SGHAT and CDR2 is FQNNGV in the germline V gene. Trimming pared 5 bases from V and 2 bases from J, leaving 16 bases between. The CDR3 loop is CASSPGLGITYNEQFF. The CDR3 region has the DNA TGTGCCAGCAGCCCCGGTTTAGGAATTACCTACAATGAGCAGTTCTTC.

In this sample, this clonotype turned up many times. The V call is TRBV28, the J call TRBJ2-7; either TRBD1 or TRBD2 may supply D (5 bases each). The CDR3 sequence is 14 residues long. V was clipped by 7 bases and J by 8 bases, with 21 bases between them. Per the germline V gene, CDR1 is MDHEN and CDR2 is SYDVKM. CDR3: CASIEAGAASQQYF. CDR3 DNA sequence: TGTGCCAGCATCGAAGCCGGGGCCGCGAGTCAGCAGTACTTC.

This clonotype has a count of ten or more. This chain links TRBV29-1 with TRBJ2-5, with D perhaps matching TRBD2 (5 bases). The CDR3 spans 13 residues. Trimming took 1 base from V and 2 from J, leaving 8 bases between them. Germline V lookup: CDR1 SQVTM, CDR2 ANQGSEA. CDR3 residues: CSVEGTGQETQYF. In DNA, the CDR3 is TGCAGCGTTGAAGGGACGGGGCAAGAGACCCAGTACTTC.

The CDR3 loop reads CASGRTGLNNSPLHF. CDR3 DNA sequence: TGTGCTAGTGGTCGTACAGGGCTGAATAATTCACCCCTCCACTTT. The chain recombines TRBV12-5 with TRBJ1-6; TRBD1 is a possible D gene (6 bases). CDR1 and CDR2 from the germline V gene are LGHNT and FRNRAP. CDR3 size: 15 residues. The V and J ends lost 5 bases and 5 bases respectively, with 13 bases between them.

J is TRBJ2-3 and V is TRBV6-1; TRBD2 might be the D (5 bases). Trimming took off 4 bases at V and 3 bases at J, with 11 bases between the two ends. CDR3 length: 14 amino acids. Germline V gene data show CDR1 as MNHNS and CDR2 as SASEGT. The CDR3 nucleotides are TGTGCCAGCAGTGTGAGGGAGTTTACAGATACGCAGTATTTT. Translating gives CASSVREFTDTQYF.

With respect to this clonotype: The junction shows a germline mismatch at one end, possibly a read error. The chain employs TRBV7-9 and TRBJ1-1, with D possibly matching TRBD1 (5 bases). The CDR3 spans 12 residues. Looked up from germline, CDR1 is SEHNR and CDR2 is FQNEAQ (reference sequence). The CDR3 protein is CASSRLGRDRVF. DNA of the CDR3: TGTGCCAGCAGCCGTCTAGGGCGGGACCGGGTCTTT. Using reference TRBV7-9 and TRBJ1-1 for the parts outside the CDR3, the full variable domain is DTGVSQNPRHKITKRGQNVTFRCDPISEHNRLYWYRQTLGQGPEFLTYFQNEAQLEKSRLLSDRFSAERPKGSFSTLEIQRTEQGDSAMYLCASSRLGRDRVFGQGTRLTVV.

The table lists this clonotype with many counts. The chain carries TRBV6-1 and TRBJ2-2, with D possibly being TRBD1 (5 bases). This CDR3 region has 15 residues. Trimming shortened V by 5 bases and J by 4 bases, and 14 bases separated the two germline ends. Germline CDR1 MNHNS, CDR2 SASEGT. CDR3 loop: CASSSLVDSTGELFF. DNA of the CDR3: TGTGCCAGCAGTTCCCTCGTAGACAGCACCGGGGAGCTGTTTTTT.

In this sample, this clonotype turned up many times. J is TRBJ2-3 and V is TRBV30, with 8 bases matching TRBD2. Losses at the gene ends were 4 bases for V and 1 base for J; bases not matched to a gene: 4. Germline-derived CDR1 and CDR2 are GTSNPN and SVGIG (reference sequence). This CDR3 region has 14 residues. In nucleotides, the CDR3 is TGTGCCTGGATCGGGACTAGGGGCACAGATACGCAGTATTTT. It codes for CAWIGTRGTDTQYF. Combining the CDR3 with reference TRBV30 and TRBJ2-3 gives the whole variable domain SQTIHQWPATLVQPVGSPLSLECTVEGTSNPNLYWYRQAAGRGLQLLFYSVGIGQISSEVPQNLSASRPQDRQFILSSKKLLLSDSGFYLCAWIGTRGTDTQYFGPGTRLTVL.

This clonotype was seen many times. The CDR3 nucleotides read TGTGCCAGCAGTAAAGGTCCAGGGAGAGGCAATGAGCAGTTCTTC. Protein sequence: CASSKGPGRGNEQFF. The V and J genes are TRBV6-1 and TRBJ2-1; D tentatively fits TRBD1 or TRBD2 (5 bases each). This CDR3 region has 15 residues. CDR1 is MNHNS, CDR2 SASEGT, per germline. Trimming took off 5 bases at V and 6 bases at J, with 17 bases between the two ends.

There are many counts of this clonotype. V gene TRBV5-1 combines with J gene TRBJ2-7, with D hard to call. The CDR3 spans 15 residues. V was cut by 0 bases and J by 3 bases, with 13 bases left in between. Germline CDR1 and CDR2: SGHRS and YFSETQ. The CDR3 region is CASSLDPGSGYEQYF. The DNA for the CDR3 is TGCGCCAGCAGCTTGGACCCAGGTTCGGGCTACGAGCAGTACTTC.